This T cell receptor (beta chain) came from a study of T cell responses to AZD1222 COVID-19 vaccine (dated by TCRdb to the early 2020s). In the study overall: TCR sequencing was performed for some 250 trial participants, of whom roughly 200 were given two doses of AZD1222 and approximately 25 were given two doses of MenACWY control vaccine. Trial participants were enrolled by age into 18-55, 56-69 and 70-plus year subgroups, with about 150, 28 and 57 TCR-sequenced participants respectively. On the study overall, not on this receptor specifically: Participants were mostly white British and included more females than males, and it was suggested by the authors that clonal diversity may have been underestimated. Conclusions about previously exposed vaccinees are limited, since just 6 or 7 AZD1222 recipients were seropositive for SARS-CoV-2 at baseline. After two AZD1222 doses, both the breadth and the depth of spike-specific TCRs were significantly higher than at day 0 and than in MenACWY recipients. The 56-69-year group was small, and its depth increase did not reach significance, likely because of low power. The whole spike protein was spanned by vaccine-associated CD4 TCRs, and dominant responses were seen in regions 160-218 and 743-854. Epitopes outside the regions mutated in the B.1.351 and B.1.1.7 variants were reportedly recognized by nearly half of the unique spike-specific TCRs. No day 14 peak-response samples were available, so repertoires were characterized only after the peak T cell response.

V drops 0 bases and J drops 3 bases, leaving 20 bases in between. The CDR3 holds 18 amino acids from the cysteine to the phenylalanine. This entry keeps only the CDR3 DNA: 54 bases, framed from base 1. For CDR1 and CDR2, the germline V gene lists LGHNA and YNFKEQ. To note about this clone: The target of this receptor is not known. The record has no base qualities; no much larger clone is one base away.

This sample's time point label indicates: about 28 days (+/-7) after the second vaccine dose. AZD1222 recipients given second doses at about 4 weeks or at about 12 weeks were pooled, since spike-specific TCR depth and breadth were not found to differ between the two schedules. Vaccinee samples were obtained from the UK trials COV001 and COV002, which included a single-blind randomized controlled phase 2/3 trial of AZD1222 (ChAdOx1 nCoV-19) in healthy adults. For TCRbeta chain sequencing, PBMC samples from trial participants were taken at day 0 and at day 28 after the second dose. The CDR3 regions of human TCRbeta chains were analyzed by immunosequencing. Under the source paper's analysis protocol: Repertoire TCRs were checked for matches against a reference library of SARS-CoV-2-specific TCRs that had been generated using the MIRA antigen-specificity platform. Breadth was defined as the fraction of unique TCRs that were SARS-CoV-2-associated. Depth was defined as the fraction of total T cells that were SARS-CoV-2-associated. Using the MIRA data, every spike-specific TCR was mapped to the spike region that the TCR reacted to and assigned to either a CD4 or a CD8 class. Log10-transformed breadth and depth values were compared by one-way ANOVA with Sidak's multiple comparisons tests. TCRdb's version of the immuneACCESS table is confined to in-frame rearrangements and falls short of the full clone set. An unresolved V gene accounts for under half of the shortfall where checked; the remainder is of unknown origin. That table is the source of V, J and clone size, and D and trimming were worked out from the DNA. The sample includes 95,000 to 150,000 clones, with about 92% observed a single time. Jointly, the top ten make up more than 6% of the sample.

The chain links TRBV4-2 with TRBJ1-2, with the D gene uncertain. The sample here was peripheral blood, taken 28 days after the second AZD1222 dose. The receptor's source is an adult who received the AZD1222 COVID-19 vaccine. The DNA sequence follows: TGTGCCAGCAGCCAAGATTTGGGCCCTTTCGGCACGGACTATGGCTACACCTTC. It encodes CASSQDLGPFGTDYGYTF.